The rows below give T cell receptor beta chains drawn from one sample of a study of cytomegalovirus exposure and HLA in healthy donors. Sequencing used immunoSEQ multiplex PCR; TCRdb keeps in-frame clones, though not all of them. This table holds roughly 100,000 clones, 74% found once. Sequenced: PBMCs. The receptors were sampled from a man aged 45-65 years in good health and CMV-seropositive. CDR3s include the opening cysteine and the closing phenylalanine or tryptophan. A D gene is named only where the DNA matches it firmly. Rows may omit the clone size; those that give it use once, few, many or a size class.

D gene: TRBD1
J gene: TRBJ1-1
V gene: TRBV18
clone size: NA
CDR3 protein: CASSPLSTHRGQYTEAFF
CDR3 DNA: TGTGCCAGCTCACCACTATCCACCCACAGGGGCCAGTACACTGAAGCTTTCTTT

D gene: NA
J gene: TRBJ2-1
V gene: TRBV28
clone size: NA
CDR3 protein: CASSLTNGGSYNEQFF
CDR3 DNA: TGTGCCAGCAGTTTAACAAACGGGGGCTCCTACAATGAGCAGTTCTTC

D gene: TRBD2
J gene: TRBJ2-1
V gene: TRBV23-1
clone size: NA
CDR3 protein: CASRPGTNYLYNEQFF
CDR3 DNA: TGCGCCAGCAGACCCGGGACTAATTATCTCTACAATGAGCAGTTCTTC

D gene: TRBD1
J gene: TRBJ2-5
V gene: TRBV4-1
clone size: NA
CDR3 protein: CASSQAGGGGETQYF
CDR3 DNA: TGCGCCAGCAGCCAAGCAGGGGGCGGAGGGGAGACCCAGTACTTC

D gene: TRBD1
J gene: TRBJ2-2
V gene: TRBV2
clone size: NA
CDR3 protein: CATPLDREVNTGELFF
CDR3 DNA: TGTGCCACCCCACTGGACAGGGAGGTGAACACCGGGGAGCTGTTTTTT

D gene: NA
J gene: TRBJ2-3
V gene: TRBV7-8
clone size: NA
CDR3 protein: CASSLISADTQYF
CDR3 DNA: TGTGCCAGCAGCTTAATTTCTGCGGATACGCAGTATTTT

D gene: NA
J gene: TRBJ1-2
V gene: TRBV20-1
clone size: NA
CDR3 protein: CSATTGYGYTF
CDR3 DNA: TGCAGTGCCACGACGGGATATGGCTACACCTTC

D gene: TRBD2
J gene: TRBJ2-5
V gene: TRBV5-1
clone size: few
CDR3 protein: CASSLTSGQETQYF
CDR3 DNA: TGCGCCAGCAGCTTGACTAGCGGCCAAGAGACCCAGTACTTC

D gene: TRBD1
J gene: TRBJ2-3
V gene: TRBV27
clone size: NA
CDR3 protein: CASSSSGTGGGWDTQYF
CDR3 DNA: TGTGCCAGCAGTTCTTCCGGGACAGGGGGAGGATGGGATACGCAGTATTTT

D gene: NA
J gene: TRBJ2-3
V gene: TRBV4-1
clone size: NA
CDR3 protein: CASSQVKGLADTDTQYF
CDR3 DNA: TGCGCCAGCAGCCAAGTAAAGGGGTTAGCCGACACAGATACGCAGTATTTT

D gene: NA
J gene: TRBJ2-3
V gene: TRBV2
clone size: NA
CDR3 protein: CASSELFRDTQYF
CDR3 DNA: TGTGCCAGCAGTGAACTCTTCAGGGATACGCAGTATTTT

D gene: NA
J gene: TRBJ2-5
V gene: TRBV21-1
clone size: NA
CDR3 protein: CASSKSRTGETQYF
CDR3 DNA: TGTGCCAGCAGCAAAAGCAGGACAGGGGAGACCCAGTACTTC

D gene: TRBD1
J gene: TRBJ2-7
V gene: TRBV19
clone size: NA
CDR3 protein: CASSNRDRPYEQYF
CDR3 DNA: TGTGCCAGTAGTAACCGGGACAGGCCCTACGAGCAGTACTTC

D gene: NA
J gene: TRBJ1-4
V gene: TRBV2
clone size: NA
CDR3 protein: CASELENREKLFF
CDR3 DNA: TGTGCCAGCGAATTAGAGAACAGGGAAAAACTGTTTTTT

D gene: NA
J gene: TRBJ2-7
V gene: TRBV6-5
clone size: NA
CDR3 protein: CASSYSGGVVPYEQYF
CDR3 DNA: TGTGCCAGCAGTTACTCGGGGGGTGTAGTCCCCTACGAGCAGTACTTC

D gene: TRBD1
J gene: TRBJ1-4
V gene: TRBV6-5
clone size: NA
CDR3 protein: CASSRGGTGNEKLFF
CDR3 DNA: TGTGCCAGCAGTCGCGGGGGGACAGGGAACGAAAAACTGTTTTTT

D gene: NA
J gene: TRBJ1-4
V gene: TRBV10-3
clone size: NA
CDR3 protein: CAIRAAPEKLFF
CDR3 DNA: TGTGCCATCAGGGCGGCTCCGGAAAAACTGTTTTTT

D gene: NA
J gene: TRBJ2-4
V gene: TRBV2
clone size: NA
CDR3 protein: CASRSRGQGLAKNIQYF
CDR3 DNA: TGTGCCAGCAGATCAAGGGGGCAGGGACTAGCCAAAAACATTCAGTACTTC

D gene: TRBD1
J gene: TRBJ2-2
V gene: TRBV7-2
clone size: NA
CDR3 protein: CASSFSQGAAGELFF
CDR3 DNA: TGTGCCAGCAGCTTCTCACAGGGGGCGGCCGGGGAGCTGTTTTTT

D gene: NA
J gene: TRBJ2-6
V gene: TRBV7-3
clone size: few
CDR3 protein: CASSLETSGANVLTF
CDR3 DNA: TGTGCCAGCAGCTTAGAGACATCCGGGGCCAACGTCCTGACTTTC

D gene: NA
J gene: TRBJ2-7
V gene: TRBV6-5
clone size: NA
CDR3 protein: CASSFGSADEQYF
CDR3 DNA: TGTGCCAGCAGTTTCGGGTCCGCGGACGAGCAGTACTTC

D gene: TRBD1
J gene: TRBJ1-2
V gene: TRBV11-1
clone size: NA
CDR3 protein: CASSPSPQGANGYTF
CDR3 DNA: TGTGCCAGCAGCCCCTCCCCACAGGGGGCTAATGGCTACACCTTC

D gene: TRBD1
J gene: TRBJ1-2
V gene: TRBV27
clone size: NA
CDR3 protein: CASSTRTGHGYTF
CDR3 DNA: TGTGCCAGCAGTACTCGGACAGGGCATGGCTACACCTTC

D gene: TRBD2
J gene: TRBJ2-1
V gene: TRBV28
clone size: NA
CDR3 protein: CASSLASGGYNEQFF
CDR3 DNA: TGTGCCAGCAGTTTGGCTAGCGGGGGATACAATGAGCAGTTCTTC

D gene: TRBD2
J gene: TRBJ2-5
V gene: TRBV11-2
clone size: NA
CDR3 protein: CASSLGGGSTETQYF
CDR3 DNA: TGTGCCAGCAGCTTAGGTGGCGGGAGTACAGAGACCCAGTACTTC

D gene: TRBD1
J gene: TRBJ1-4
V gene: TRBV6-5
clone size: NA
CDR3 protein: CASSSPDRRGKLFF
CDR3 DNA: TGTGCCAGCAGTTCCCCGGACAGGAGGGGAAAACTGTTTTTT

D gene: NA
J gene: TRBJ1-5
V gene: TRBV7-6
clone size: NA
CDR3 protein: CASSLIGGSLNSNQPQHF
CDR3 DNA: TGTGCCAGCAGCTTAATAGGCGGATCCCTTAATAGCAATCAGCCCCAGCATTTT

D gene: TRBD1
J gene: TRBJ1-1
V gene: TRBV4-1
clone size: NA
CDR3 protein: CASSQVGTGGHEAFF
CDR3 DNA: TGCGCCAGCAGCCAAGTTGGGACAGGGGGCCACGAAGCTTTCTTT

D gene: NA
J gene: TRBJ1-1
V gene: TRBV11-2
clone size: NA
CDR3 protein: CASTNTQGNEAFF
CDR3 DNA: TGTGCCAGCACTAATACGCAGGGGAATGAAGCTTTCTTT

D gene: NA
J gene: TRBJ2-1
V gene: TRBV2
clone size: NA
CDR3 protein: CASSEERGNYNEQFF
CDR3 DNA: TGTGCCAGCAGTGAAGAGAGGGGGAATTACAATGAGCAGTTCTTC

D gene: TRBD2
J gene: TRBJ2-3
V gene: TRBV5-1
clone size: NA
CDR3 protein: CASSTGLAGFSTDTQYF
CDR3 DNA: TGCGCCAGCAGCACCGGACTAGCGGGATTTAGCACAGATACGCAGTATTTT

D gene: TRBD2
J gene: TRBJ2-1
V gene: TRBV5-4
clone size: once
CDR3 protein: CASSLEGLVDNEQFF
CDR3 DNA: TGTGCCAGCAGCTTGGAAGGACTAGTCGACAATGAGCAGTTCTTC

D gene: NA
J gene: TRBJ1-1
V gene: TRBV5-1
clone size: many
CDR3 protein: CASSVDRNTEAFF
CDR3 DNA: TGCGCCAGCAGCGTTGACAGGAACACTGAAGCTTTCTTT

D gene: NA
J gene: TRBJ2-6
V gene: TRBV25-1
clone size: NA
CDR3 protein: CASSAQAGKSSGANVLTF
CDR3 DNA: TGTGCCAGCAGTGCTCAAGCGGGCAAGAGCTCTGGGGCCAACGTCCTGACTTTC

D gene: TRBD1
J gene: TRBJ2-5
V gene: TRBV2
clone size: NA
CDR3 protein: CASSVAQTGGRGETQYF
CDR3 DNA: TGTGCCAGCAGTGTCGCCCAGACAGGGGGCCGGGGAGAGACCCAGTACTTC

D gene: TRBD1
J gene: TRBJ1-5
V gene: TRBV7-2
clone size: NA
CDR3 protein: CASSRGGTGAGGSVQPQHF
CDR3 DNA: TGTGCCAGCAGTCGGGGGGGAACGGGGGCAGGGGGTTCAGTTCAGCCCCAGCATTTT

D gene: TRBD1
J gene: TRBJ2-7
V gene: TRBV12-5
clone size: NA
CDR3 protein: CASGFGQAYEQYF
CDR3 DNA: TGTGCTAGTGGTTTCGGACAGGCCTACGAGCAGTACTTC

D gene: TRBD1
J gene: TRBJ2-5
V gene: TRBV2
clone size: NA
CDR3 protein: CASSEGTGGRKQYF
CDR3 DNA: TGTGCCAGCAGTGAAGGGACAGGGGGTCGGAAGCAGTACTTC

D gene: NA
J gene: TRBJ1-6
V gene: TRBV7-2
clone size: NA
CDR3 protein: CASRYLRSSYNSPLHF
CDR3 DNA: TGTGCCAGCAGATACCTACGGTCCTCCTATAATTCACCCCTCCACTTT

D gene: NA
J gene: TRBJ1-2
V gene: TRBV18
clone size: NA
CDR3 protein: CASSPASSGRLLSYTF
CDR3 DNA: TGTGCCAGCTCACCTGCTAGTTCAGGGCGCCTCTTAAGCTACACCTTC

D gene: TRBD1
J gene: TRBJ2-7
V gene: TRBV7-2
clone size: NA
CDR3 protein: CASSQGQEKYEQYF
CDR3 DNA: TGTGCCAGCAGCCAGGGACAGGAGAAATACGAGCAGTACTTC

D gene: TRBD1
J gene: TRBJ1-3
V gene: TRBV2
clone size: NA
CDR3 protein: CASRTDRAVSGNTIYF
CDR3 DNA: TGTGCCAGCAGGACGGACAGGGCTGTTTCGGGAAACACCATATATTTT

D gene: TRBD1
J gene: TRBJ1-6
V gene: TRBV11-3
clone size: NA
CDR3 protein: CASSPDRASPLHF
CDR3 DNA: TGTGCCAGCAGCCCGGACAGGGCCTCACCCCTCCACTTT

D gene: TRBD1
J gene: TRBJ2-7
V gene: TRBV19
clone size: NA
CDR3 protein: CASSTISGQNPYEQYF
CDR3 DNA: TGTGCCAGTAGTACGATCTCGGGACAGAATCCCTACGAGCAGTACTTC

D gene: NA
J gene: TRBJ2-7
V gene: TRBV9
clone size: NA
CDR3 protein: CASSVSWSSYEQYF
CDR3 DNA: TGTGCCAGCAGCGTCTCGTGGAGCTCCTACGAGCAGTACTTC

D gene: NA
J gene: TRBJ2-4
V gene: TRBV6-1
clone size: NA
CDR3 protein: CASSDVEVKNIQYF
CDR3 DNA: TGTGCCAGCAGTGATGTAGAAGTCAAAAACATTCAGTACTTC

D gene: NA
J gene: TRBJ2-1
V gene: TRBV7-9
clone size: NA
CDR3 protein: CASSPTRYNEQFF
CDR3 DNA: TGTGCCAGCAGCCCTACCCGTTACAATGAGCAGTTCTTC

D gene: NA
J gene: TRBJ1-4
V gene: TRBV5-1
clone size: NA
CDR3 protein: CASSPEATNEKLFF
CDR3 DNA: TGCGCCAGCAGCCCGGAGGCAACTAATGAAAAACTGTTTTTT